The present T cell receptor (beta chain) was sequenced within a study of Graves' ophthalmopathy and Graves' hyperthyroidism. Study-level points and caveats: Blood also contained most of the expanded thyroid clonotypes above 0.001 frequency.

Under 3 months in duration, the ophthalmopathy in affected donors had moderate-to-severe activity, CAS ≥3 and NOSPECS ≥4. The ends were cut back, 5 bases at V and 2 bases at J, with 7 bases in the middle. There are 13 residues in the CDR3. For this clonotype: No antigen is known for it.

Investigators amplified TCR beta CDR3 regions from RNA transcripts. The workflow started with a first-round RT-PCR run with HTBI primers and then moved on to a second-round multiplex PCR. TCRdb itself ran the multiplex PCR reads through MiXCR, one entry per CDR3 protein. The table includes 200,000 to 250,000 distinct CDR3 sequences, around 50% detected once. Sequencing was done on a sample of peripheral blood. The clonotype was recovered from an adult man with Graves' ophthalmopathy. This chain joins TRBV12-3 or TRBV12-4 and TRBJ1-5; D is uncertain. Here the CDR3 reads CASSPYGNQPQHF. CDR3 DNA sequence: TGTGCCAGCAGTCCCTATGGCAATCAGCCCCAGCATTTT.